This T cell receptor (beta chain) was retrieved from a study of control samples from healthy donors and cancer patients. V lost 3 bases and J 0 bases, leaving 0 bases between the germline ends. Germline CDR1 reads SGHTA; CDR2 reads FQGNSA. This CDR3 contains 12 residues. Profiling relied on immunoSEQ multiplex PCR, and the TCRdb table lists in-frame clones only, not all of them. Of about 18,000 clones in the sample, around four fifths are singletons; the top ten hold 29%. The specimen sequenced was PBMCs. V is TRBV7-2 and J is TRBJ1-3; D is uncertain. The receptor's source is a woman in her 70s with lung cancer. The CDR3 spells CASSFSGNTIYF. For the CDR3, the DNA is TGTGCCAGCAGCTTCTCTGGAAACACCATATATTTT.